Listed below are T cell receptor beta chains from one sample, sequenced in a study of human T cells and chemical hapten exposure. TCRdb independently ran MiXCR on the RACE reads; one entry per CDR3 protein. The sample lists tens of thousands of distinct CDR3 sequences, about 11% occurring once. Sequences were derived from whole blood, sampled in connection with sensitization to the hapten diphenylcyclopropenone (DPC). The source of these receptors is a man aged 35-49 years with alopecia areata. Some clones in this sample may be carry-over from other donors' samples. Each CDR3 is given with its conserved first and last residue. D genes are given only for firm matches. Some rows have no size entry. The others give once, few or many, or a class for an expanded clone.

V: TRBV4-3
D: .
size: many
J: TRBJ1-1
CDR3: CASSQKGSEAFF
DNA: TGCGCCAGCAGCCAAAAGGGTTCTGAAGCTTTCTTT

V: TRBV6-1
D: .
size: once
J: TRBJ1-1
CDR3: CASSEAANTEAFF
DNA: TGTGCCAGCAGTGAGGCCGCGAACACTGAAGCTTTCTTT

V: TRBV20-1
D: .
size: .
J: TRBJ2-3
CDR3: CSASGREIDTQYF
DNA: TGCAGTGCTAGTGGCCGGGAGATAGATACGCAGTATTTT

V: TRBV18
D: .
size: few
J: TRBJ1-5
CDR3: CASSPSDSYQPQHF
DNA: TGTGCCAGCTCACCATCGGACAGTTACCAGCCCCAGCATTTT

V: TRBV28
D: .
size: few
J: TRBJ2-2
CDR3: CASSGVGELFF
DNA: TGTGCCAGCTCAGGAGTCGGGGAGCTGTTTTTT

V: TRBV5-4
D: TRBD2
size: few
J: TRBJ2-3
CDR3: CASSRPVAGLTDTQYF
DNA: TGTGCCAGCAGTCGTCCTGTAGCGGGATTAACAGATACGCAGTATTTT

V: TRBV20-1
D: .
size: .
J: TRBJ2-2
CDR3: CSAKSPNTGELFF
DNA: TGCAGTGCTAAAAGCCCGAACACCGGGGAGCTGTTTTTT

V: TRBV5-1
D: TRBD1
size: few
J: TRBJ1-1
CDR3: CASSSTGPNTEAFF
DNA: TGCGCCAGCAGCTCGACAGGGCCGAACACTGAAGCTTTCTTT

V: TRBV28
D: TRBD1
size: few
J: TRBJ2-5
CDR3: CASSPGQSQETQYF
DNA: TGTGCCAGCAGTCCGGGACAGAGCCAAGAGACCCAGTACTTC

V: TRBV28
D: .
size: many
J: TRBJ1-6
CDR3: CASTPGRSYNSPLHF
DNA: TGTGCCAGCACCCCTGGAAGGTCCTATAATTCACCCCTCCACTTT

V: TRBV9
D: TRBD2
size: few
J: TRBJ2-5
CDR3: CASSPGLGGETQYF
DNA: TGTGCCAGCAGCCCGGGACTAGGGGGAGAGACCCAGTACTTC

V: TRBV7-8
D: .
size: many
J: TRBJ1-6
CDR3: CASSLGGRESPLHF
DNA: TGTGCCAGCAGCTTAGGGGGCAGGGAGTCACCCCTCCACTTT

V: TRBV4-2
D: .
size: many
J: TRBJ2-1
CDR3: CASSQDQTTGPWDEQFF
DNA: TGTGCCAGCAGCCAAGATCAAACGACAGGACCCTGGGATGAGCAGTTCTTC

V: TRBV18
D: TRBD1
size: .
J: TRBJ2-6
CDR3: CASSPTGGTGANVLTF
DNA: TGTGCCAGCTCACCAACAGGGGGGACGGGGGCCAACGTCCTGACTTTC

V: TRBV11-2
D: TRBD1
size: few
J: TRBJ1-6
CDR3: CASSEQGWGSSPLHF
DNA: TGTGCCAGCAGCGAACAGGGGTGGGGATCTTCACCCCTCCACTTT

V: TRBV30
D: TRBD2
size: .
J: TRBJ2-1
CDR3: CACGLAGFYNEQFF
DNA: TGTGCCTGCGGACTAGCGGGATTCTACAATGAGCAGTTCTTC

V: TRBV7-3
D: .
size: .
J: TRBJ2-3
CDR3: CASSPDSLGTDTQYF
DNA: TGTGCCAGCAGCCCCGACAGCCTGGGCACAGATACGCAGTATTTT

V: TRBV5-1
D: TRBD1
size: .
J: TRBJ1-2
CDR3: CASRPDRGNYGYTF
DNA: TGCGCCAGCAGACCCGACAGGGGGAACTATGGCTACACCTTC

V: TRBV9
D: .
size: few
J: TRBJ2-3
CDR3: CASSVTPVSDTQYF
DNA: TGTGCCAGCAGCGTAACTCCCGTATCGGATACGCAGTATTTT

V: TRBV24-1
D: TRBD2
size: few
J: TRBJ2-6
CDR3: CATSDKTSGRGSGANVLTF
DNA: TGTGCCACCAGTGATAAGACTAGCGGGAGGGGCTCTGGGGCCAACGTCCTGACTTTC

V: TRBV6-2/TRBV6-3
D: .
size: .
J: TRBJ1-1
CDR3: CASSYSAQGEIEAFF
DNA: TGTGCCAGCAGTTACTCGGCACAGGGAGAGATTGAAGCTTTCTTT

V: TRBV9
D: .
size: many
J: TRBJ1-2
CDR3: CASSTRTDNYGYTF
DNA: TGTGCCAGCAGCACCCGGACAGATAACTATGGCTACACCTTC

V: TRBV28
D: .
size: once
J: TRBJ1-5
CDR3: CASRGGPNQPQHF
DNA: TGTGCCAGCAGGGGGGGCCCCAATCAGCCCCAGCATTTT

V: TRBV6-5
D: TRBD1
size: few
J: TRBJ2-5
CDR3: CASTSTDRSEETQYF
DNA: TGTGCCAGCACCAGTACGGACAGGTCTGAAGAGACCCAGTACTTC

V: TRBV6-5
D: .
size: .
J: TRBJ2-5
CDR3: CASRTPGLAQYF
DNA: TGTGCCAGCAGGACCCCGGGCCTAGCCCAGTACTTC

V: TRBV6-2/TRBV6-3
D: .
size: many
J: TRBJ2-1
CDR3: CASSTLGNEQFF
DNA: TGTGCCAGCAGTACCCTAGGCAATGAGCAGTTCTTC

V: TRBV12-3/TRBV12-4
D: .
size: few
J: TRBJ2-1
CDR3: CASSFFGDEQFF
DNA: TGTGCCAGCAGTTTTTTTGGTGATGAGCAGTTCTTC

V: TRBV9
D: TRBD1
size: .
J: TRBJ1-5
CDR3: CASSATGSYNQPQHF
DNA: TGTGCCAGCAGCGCGACAGGGAGTTACAATCAGCCCCAGCATTTT

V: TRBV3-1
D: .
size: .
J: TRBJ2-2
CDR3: CASSQVPGNTGELFF
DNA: TGTGCCAGCAGCCAGGTTCCGGGTAACACCGGGGAGCTGTTTTTT

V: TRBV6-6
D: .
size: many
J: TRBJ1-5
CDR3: CASSHGIRALGYSNQPQHF
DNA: TGTGCCAGCAGCCACGGGATCAGGGCCCTTGGGTATAGCAATCAGCCCCAGCATTTT

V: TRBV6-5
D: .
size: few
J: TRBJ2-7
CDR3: CASRTQGQEQYF
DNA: TGTGCCAGCCGCACCCAGGGGCAGGAGCAGTACTTC

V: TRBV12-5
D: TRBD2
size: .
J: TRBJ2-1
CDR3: CASGPAREGLPFYNEQFF
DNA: TGTGCTAGTGGACCCGCAAGGGAGGGACTCCCCTTTTACAATGAGCAGTTCTTC

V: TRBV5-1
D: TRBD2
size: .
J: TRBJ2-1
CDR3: CASSIAGPTQFF
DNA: TGCGCCAGCAGCATAGCGGGCCCGACCCAGTTCTTC

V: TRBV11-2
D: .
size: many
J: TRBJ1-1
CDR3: CASSWEVTEAFF
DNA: TGTGCCAGCAGCTGGGAAGTTACTGAAGCTTTCTTT

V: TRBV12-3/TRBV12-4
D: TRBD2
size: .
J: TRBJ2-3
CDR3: CASSFSAGGGRDTQYF
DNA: TGTGCCAGCAGTTTTTCGGCGGGAGGCGGTAGAGATACGCAGTATTTT

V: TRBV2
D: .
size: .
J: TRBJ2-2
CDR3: CASRIDSGNTGELFF
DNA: TGTGCCAGCAGGATCGACAGTGGCAACACCGGGGAGCTGTTTTTT

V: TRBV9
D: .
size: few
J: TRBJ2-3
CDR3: CASSLRGQAGGDTQYF
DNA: TGTGCCAGCAGCTTGAGGGGACAGGCGGGAGGAGATACGCAGTATTTT